These 27 T cell receptor beta chains share one sample of origin, sequenced in a study of T-cell reconstitution after alpha-beta-depleted transplantation in children. A TCRbeta library incorporating unique molecular identifiers was prepared. TCRdb re-analysed the PCR reads in MiXCR, keeping a single row per CDR3 protein. The repertoire includes hundreds of thousands of distinct CDR3 sequences, more than 20% of them detected once, and around 2.5% sits in the top ten. This material consisted of PBMCs, taken before TCRalphabeta/CD19-depleted stem cell transplant. The receptors derive from a girl aged 2-10 years with Fanconi anemia, due to receive a stem cell transplant.

The rearrangement uses TRBV6-5 and TRBJ2-1; TRBD2 aligns across 11 bases. V trimming: 4 bases; J trimming: 12 bases; junction bases outside the gene matches: 8. The germline gives CDR1 MNHEY, CDR2 SVGAGI. The CDR3 is 14 residues long. Here the CDR3 reads CASSWVAGGVLQFF. DNA for the CDR3: TGTGCCAGCAGTTGGGTAGCGGGGGGGGTTTTGCAGTTCTTC.

This clonotype has at least ten counts. This chain connects TRBV14 to TRBJ2-7, with D possibly TRBD2 on 7 matching bases. Germline V gene sequence: CDR1 SGHDN, CDR2 FVKESK. The length of the CDR3 is 19 residues. V lost 2 bases, J lost 6 bases, and 29 bases lay in between. Here the CDR3 DNA reads TGTGCCAGCAGCCAAAAGGGGGGGAAGGCCCTCGGTCTTTTTGGCGAGCAGTACTTC. Amino acids: CASSQKGGKALGLFGEQYF.

The chain employs TRBV29-1 and TRBJ2-7, with D maybe TRBD1 (5 bases). Germline loops: CDR1 SQVTM, CDR2 ANQGSEA. This CDR3 contains 15 residues. V was pared by 4 bases and J by 5 bases, with 21 bases between. CDR3 region: CSVVMGSQGVHEQYF. CDR3 nucleotides: TGCAGCGTTGTAATGGGTAGCCAGGGTGTACACGAGCAGTACTTC.

This clonotype has more than one count but fewer than ten. The rearrangement joins TRBV20-1 to TRBJ1-5; the match to TRBD1 covers 7 bases. Unmatched junction bases numbered 9, after V lost 3 bases and J lost 1 base. The V gene's germline CDR1 is DFQATT and CDR2 SNEGSKA (reference sequence). The CDR3 consists of 16 residues. Here the CDR3 reads CSASPQGPMSNQPQHF. Here the CDR3 DNA reads TGCAGTGCTAGCCCACAGGGGCCTATGAGCAATCAGCCCCAGCATTTT.

This clonotype was detected a few times. The chain couples TRBV7-3 to TRBJ2-3; D call uncertain. CDR1 and CDR2 (germline): SGHTA, FQGTGA. This CDR3 comprises 16 residues. The germline V and J ends were trimmed by 5 bases and 0 bases, with 15 bases remaining between them. CDR3 bases: TGTGCCAGCAGCCCCAGTCCAACTCTTAGCACAGATACGCAGTATTTT. This codes for CASSPSPTLSTDTQYF.

This clonotype was recorded many times. The chain combines TRBV20-1 with TRBJ2-3; D is possibly TRBD2 (6 bases). Germline V gives CDR1 DFQATT, CDR2 SNEGSKA (reference sequence). V dropped 6 bases and J dropped 1 base, with 14 bases sitting between them. This CDR3 has 14 amino acids. The CDR3 nucleotides read TGCAGTGCCCCTCGGGGCGGGGGCACAGATACGCAGTATTTT. As protein: CSAPRGGGTDTQYF.

This clonotype was observed many times. J is TRBJ2-2 and V is TRBV12-3 or TRBV12-4; unclear D gene. The CDR3 sequence is 16 residues long. Trimming left V 3 bases short and J 3 bases short, with 14 bases between. In DNA, the CDR3 is TGTGCCAGCAGTTTTGGGCAGGCTCGTTACACCGGGGAGCTGTTTTTT. Translating gives CASSFGQARYTGELFF.

This clonotype occurred a few times. This chain links TRBV9 with TRBJ2-1; 7 nucleotides agree with TRBD2. Germline V gives CDR1 SGDLS, CDR2 YYNGEE. CDR3 length: 16 amino acids. V gave up 0 bases and J gave up 6 bases; unmatched junction bases: 9. Written as DNA, the CDR3 is TGTGCCAGCAGCGTAGCTTGGACGGGAGGAGGCAATGAGCAGTTCTTC. It translates to CASSVAWTGGGNEQFF.

The gene calls are TRBV14 and TRBJ2-1, with 7 bases lining up with TRBD2. Germline CDR1 and CDR2: SGHDN and FVKESK. V lost 4 bases and J lost 8; bases outside the gene matches: 5. The CDR3 has 13 amino acids. CDR3 sequence (DNA): TGTGCCAGCAGCCTCGGACTAGGCTATGAGCAGTTCTTC. Translating gives CASSLGLGYEQFF.

The chain carries TRBV20-1 and TRBJ2-2; TRBD2 is a possible D gene (6 bases). From germline, CDR1 is DFQATT and CDR2 SNEGSKA (reference sequence). This CDR3 is built from 14 residues. Trimming shortened V by 6 bases and J by 3 bases, and 14 bases separated the two germline ends. CDR3 in DNA: TGCAGTGCCCCGGGTAGCGGTTACACCGGGGAGCTGTTTTTT. It codes for CSAPGSGYTGELFF.

The chain recombines TRBV7-3 with TRBJ2-5; a possible D gene is TRBD1 (5 bases). The germline V gene has CDR1 SGHTA and CDR2 FQGTGA. This CDR3 is built from 14 residues. The V gene lost 5 bases and the J gene lost 0 bases, with 10 bases spanning the gap. The CDR3: CASSLDMYQETQYF. In DNA, the CDR3 is TGTGCCAGCAGCCTGGACATGTACCAAGAGACCCAGTACTTC.

This chain links TRBV5-1 with TRBJ2-1; D is uncertain. V was clipped by 6 bases and J by 0 bases, with 10 bases between them. The CDR3 length is 14 residues. Looked up from germline, CDR1 is SGHRS and CDR2 is YFSETQ. CDR3 sequence (DNA): TGCGCCAGCAACGCACCGAGCTCCTACAATGAGCAGTTCTTC. Amino acid sequence: CASNAPSSYNEQFF.

In this sample, this clonotype turned up many times. The rearrangement links TRBV10-1 to TRBJ2-1; D is undetermined. Germline CDR1 reads WNHNN; CDR2 reads SYGVQD (reference sequence). This CDR3 has 8 residues. V shed 9 bases and J shed 9 bases, with 3 bases lying between them. The CDR3 coding sequence is TGCGCCAGAATTGAGCAGTTCTTC. It is translated as CARIEQFF.

The table lists this clonotype with a few counts. The chain is built from TRBV4-2 and TRBJ2-3; no clear D. This CDR3 comprises 14 residues. The V end lost 1 base, the J end lost 2 bases, and 7 bases lay between the germline ends. Germline-derived CDR1 and CDR2 are LGHNA and YNFKEQ. The CDR3 region is CASSQARHTDTQYF. The CDR3 DNA is TGTGCCAGCAGCCAAGCCCGGCACACAGATACGCAGTATTTT.

In its sample, this clonotype was seen many times. This chain joins TRBV20-1 and TRBJ2-1, with 7 bases lining up with TRBD2. There are 15 residues in the CDR3. The V and J ends lost 3 bases and 9 bases, in that order; junction bases with no gene match: 14. CDR1 and CDR2 from the germline V gene are DFQATT and SNEGSKA (reference sequence). The CDR3 protein is CSARNSGRPTREQFF. Here the CDR3 DNA reads TGCAGTGCTAGGAATAGCGGGCGGCCCACCCGTGAGCAGTTCTTC.

This clonotype has at least ten counts. The chain uses TRBV29-1 and TRBJ2-7, with 11 bases lining up with TRBD2. Trimming cost V 6 bases and J 3 bases; bases outside gene matches: 10. The CDR3 is 15 residues long. The germline gives CDR1 SQVTM, CDR2 ANQGSEA. The CDR3 region is CSVGAGTSGFYEQYF. The DNA for the CDR3 is TGCAGCGTGGGTGCCGGGACTAGCGGTTTCTACGAGCAGTACTTC.

There are many counts of this clonotype. This chain joins TRBV10-3 and TRBJ2-7, with TRBD1 identical over 7 bases. Germline CDR1 and CDR2: ENHRY and SYGVKD. The CDR3 has 16 amino acids. With 2 bases clipped from V and 1 base from J, the junction kept 8 bases outside the gene matches. The chain's CDR3 is CAISELGRGYSYEQYF. CDR3 nucleotides: TGTGCCATCAGTGAGCTCGGCAGGGGGTATTCCTACGAGCAGTACTTC.

This clonotype has only a few counts. The V call is TRBV12-3 or TRBV12-4, the J call TRBJ2-5; 8 positions match TRBD2. This CDR3 region has 16 residues. The junction had 9 bases not matched to a gene; V was cut back by 3 bases and J by 3 bases. This CDR3 is CASSLTRGAGEETQYF. CDR3 nucleotide sequence: TGTGCCAGCAGTTTGACGCGGGGGGCTGGCGAAGAGACCCAGTACTTC.

This chain connects TRBV15 to TRBJ1-5; D ambiguous. In germline, CDR1 is LNHNV, CDR2 YYDKDF (reference sequence). This CDR3 has 16 amino acids. V was pared by 1 base and J by 3 bases, with 13 bases between. The CDR3 nucleotides are TGTGCCACCAGCAGAGCCCTACGCCCTGACAATCAGCCCCAGCATTTT. Its translation is CATSRALRPDNQPQHF.

This clonotype occurred a few times. The V call is TRBV7-9, the J call TRBJ2-5; no definite D call. The CDR3 loop spans 12 amino acids. CDR1 and CDR2 from the germline V gene are SEHNR and FQNEAQ (reference sequence). V was trimmed by 2 bases and J by 5 bases, leaving 6 bases between them. The chain's CDR3 is CASSLPSETQYF. CDR3 DNA: TGTGCCAGCAGCTTACCTAGTGAGACCCAGTACTTC.

This clonotype came up many times. The chain employs TRBV29-1 and TRBJ2-3; D is uncertain. Germline values: CDR1 SQVTM, CDR2 ANQGSEA. V lost 4 bases and J lost 2, with 7 bases in between. The CDR3 totals 12 residues. CDR3 protein: CSVAGSTDTQYF. In DNA form, the CDR3 reads TGCAGCGTTGCCGGATCCACAGATACGCAGTATTTT.

This clonotype was seen at least ten times. The chain uses TRBV29-1 and TRBJ2-7; tentatively, D is TRBD1 (5 bases). This CDR3 has 13 amino acids. Germline CDR1 is SQVTM and CDR2 is ANQGSEA. V dropped 7 bases and J dropped 0 bases, with 13 bases sitting between them. The CDR3 DNA reads TGCAGCGCTGAGGACACGAGCTCCTACGAGCAGTACTTC. This gives the protein CSAEDTSSYEQYF.

The chain recombines TRBV10-1 with TRBJ2-1, with TRBD2 identical over 11 bases. The CDR3 length is 15 residues. Germline lookup yields CDR1 WNHNN and CDR2 SYGVQD (reference sequence). J was trimmed by 4 bases and V by 8 bases; bases with no gene match: 7. The CDR3 is CASRGTSGDYNEQFF. CDR3 in DNA: TGCGCCAGCCGAGGGACTAGCGGAGATTACAATGAGCAGTTCTTC.

The chain uses TRBV20-1 and TRBJ2-7; 7 nucleotides line up with TRBD1. This CDR3 region has 15 residues. The junction had 6 bases not matched to a gene; V was cut back by 0 bases and J by 1 base. Germline-derived CDR1 and CDR2 are DFQATT and SNEGSKA (reference sequence). CDR3 loop: CSARDDRVPSYEQYF. In DNA form, the CDR3 reads TGCAGTGCTAGAGATGACAGGGTCCCTTCCTACGAGCAGTACTTC.

This clonotype was detected many times. The CDR3 DNA sequence: TGCAGCGTCATGTTATCCTACGAGCAGTACTTC. Protein: CSVMLSYEQYF. This chain links TRBV29-1 with TRBJ2-7, with D unresolved. Germline CDR1 reads SQVTM; CDR2 reads ANQGSEA. Trimming took off 6 bases at V and 1 base at J, with 7 bases between the two ends. This CDR3 contains 11 residues.

This clonotype was recorded many times. The chain employs TRBV10-3 and TRBJ2-5; no firm D call. The germline V gene encodes CDR1 ENHRY and CDR2 SYGVKD. V gave up 2 bases and J gave up 3 bases, with 4 bases separating them. CDR3 length: 12 residues. CDR3 in amino acids: CAISEIEETQYF. CDR3 sequence (DNA): TGTGCCATCAGTGAGATTGAAGAGACCCAGTACTTC.

The chain recombines TRBV5-1 with TRBJ2-5, with D possibly called TRBD1 or TRBD2 (5 bases each). CDR3 length equals 15 residues. The germline CDR1 and CDR2 sequences are SGHRS and YFSETQ. The V and J ends lost 4 bases and 1 base respectively, with 14 bases between them. CDR3 sequence: CASSGGQAFQETQYF. DNA of the CDR3: TGCGCCAGCAGCGGAGGACAAGCCTTCCAAGAGACCCAGTACTTC.